The rows below give T cell receptor beta chains drawn from one sample of a study of T cell responses to AZD1222 COVID-19 vaccine. TCRdb's copy holds only in-frame clones and misses some; the assay was immunoSEQ multiplex PCR. The data show 150,000 to 200,000 clones, approximately 92% seen once. The starting material was peripheral blood, obtained on day 0 of AZD1222 vaccination. The receptors were sampled from an adult in good health. CDR3s include the opening cysteine and the closing phenylalanine or tryptophan. The order of the fields is J gene, V gene, D gene, clone size, CDR3 protein, CDR3 DNA. A D gene is named only where the DNA matches it firmly. Part of the rows lack a size; the others show once, few, many or a class for expanded clones.

j_call: TRBJ2-7
v_call: TRBV7-9
d_call: TRBD2
clone_size: NA
cdr3_aa: CASSLRSTSAPYEQYF
cdr3_nt: TGTGCCAGCAGCTTAAGATCGACTAGCGCACCCTACGAGCAGTACTTC

j_call: TRBJ1-5
v_call: TRBV6-1
d_call: NA
clone_size: NA
cdr3_aa: CASSEAPGRFSNQPQHF
cdr3_nt: TGTGCCAGCAGTGAGGCCCCGGGACGGTTTAGCAATCAGCCCCAGCATTTT

j_call: TRBJ2-7
v_call: TRBV10-3
d_call: NA
clone_size: once
cdr3_aa: CAISEGWEAVTYEQYF
cdr3_nt: TGTGCCATCAGTGAGGGCTGGGAAGCGGTGACCTACGAGCAGTACTTC

j_call: TRBJ2-4
v_call: TRBV5-1
d_call: NA
clone_size: NA
cdr3_aa: CASSPPGSEGNIQYF
cdr3_nt: TGCGCCAGCAGCCCCCCTGGCAGTGAGGGGAACATTCAGTACTTC

j_call: TRBJ1-6
v_call: TRBV7-9
d_call: NA
clone_size: NA
cdr3_aa: CASSLNDSPLHF
cdr3_nt: TGTGCCAGCAGCTTGAATGATTCACCCCTCCACTTT

j_call: TRBJ1-1
v_call: TRBV9
d_call: NA
clone_size: NA
cdr3_aa: CASSGDGTNTEAFF
cdr3_nt: TGTGCCAGCAGCGGGGACGGGACGAACACTGAAGCTTTCTTT

j_call: TRBJ2-5
v_call: TRBV5-4
d_call: NA
clone_size: NA
cdr3_aa: CASSTAETQYF
cdr3_nt: TGTGCCAGCAGCACCGCAGAGACCCAGTACTTC

j_call: TRBJ1-2
v_call: TRBV5-1
d_call: TRBD1
clone_size: once
cdr3_aa: CASSLGGQGTTIYGYTF
cdr3_nt: TGCGCCAGCAGCTTGGGAGGACAGGGTACTACCATCTATGGCTACACCTTC

j_call: TRBJ2-5
v_call: TRBV7-2
d_call: TRBD2
clone_size: once
cdr3_aa: CASSLARAGGQETQYF
cdr3_nt: TGTGCCAGCAGCTTAGCACGGGCGGGGGGACAAGAGACCCAGTACTTC

j_call: TRBJ2-6
v_call: TRBV6-5
d_call: TRBD1
clone_size: NA
cdr3_aa: CASSHRGSGANVLTF
cdr3_nt: TGTGCCAGCAGTCACAGGGGAAGTGGGGCCAACGTCCTGACTTTC

j_call: TRBJ1-2
v_call: TRBV7-9
d_call: TRBD1
clone_size: NA
cdr3_aa: CASSYFTGDDYGYTF
cdr3_nt: TGTGCCAGCAGTTACTTCACAGGGGACGACTATGGCTACACCTTC

j_call: TRBJ1-4
v_call: TRBV11-2
d_call: NA
clone_size: NA
cdr3_aa: CASSLFAADEKLFF
cdr3_nt: TGTGCCAGCAGCTTATTCGCGGCTGATGAAAAACTGTTTTTT

j_call: TRBJ2-1
v_call: TRBV9
d_call: NA
clone_size: NA
cdr3_aa: CASSVALKEGQFF
cdr3_nt: TGTGCCAGCAGCGTAGCGTTGAAGGAGGGGCAGTTCTTC

j_call: TRBJ1-1
v_call: TRBV11-2
d_call: TRBD1
clone_size: once
cdr3_aa: CASSLTGDSGEAFF
cdr3_nt: TGTGCCAGCAGCCTCACAGGGGATTCAGGTGAAGCTTTCTTT

j_call: TRBJ2-5
v_call: TRBV3-1/TRBV3-2
d_call: TRBD2
clone_size: NA
cdr3_aa: CASSQSRSLAGESPWAQYF
cdr3_nt: TGTGCCAGCAGCCAATCAAGGTCACTAGCGGGGGAATCCCCGTGGGCCCAGTACTTC

j_call: TRBJ2-5
v_call: TRBV15
d_call: TRBD1
clone_size: NA
cdr3_aa: CATSIDRGDEETQYF
cdr3_nt: TGTGCCACCAGCATAGACAGGGGAGACGAAGAGACCCAGTACTTC

j_call: TRBJ1-6
v_call: TRBV27
d_call: TRBD1
clone_size: NA
cdr3_aa: CASSTRQGANSPLHF
cdr3_nt: TGTGCCAGCAGTACGCGACAGGGGGCTAATTCACCCCTCCACTTT

j_call: TRBJ2-7
v_call: TRBV25-1
d_call: NA
clone_size: NA
cdr3_aa: CASSLGQVYEQYF
cdr3_nt: TGTGCCAGCAGTTTGGGGCAGGTGTACGAGCAGTACTTC

j_call: TRBJ2-2
v_call: TRBV5-1
d_call: NA
clone_size: NA
cdr3_aa: CASSLRAGRDTGELFF
cdr3_nt: TGCGCCAGCAGCTTACGGGCAGGGCGAGACACCGGGGAGCTGTTTTTT

j_call: TRBJ2-7
v_call: TRBV7-2
d_call: TRBD2
clone_size: NA
cdr3_aa: CASSSRQSGGRYEQYF
cdr3_nt: TGTGCCAGCAGCTCAAGACAGAGCGGGGGTCGGTACGAGCAGTACTTC

j_call: TRBJ1-4
v_call: TRBV3-1/TRBV3-2
d_call: NA
clone_size: NA
cdr3_aa: CASSQGRGDEKLFF
cdr3_nt: TGTGCCAGCAGCCAAGGACGGGGAGATGAAAAACTGTTTTTT

j_call: TRBJ2-7
v_call: TRBV6-5
d_call: TRBD1
clone_size: NA
cdr3_aa: CASSYGTEAYEQYF
cdr3_nt: TGTGCCAGCAGTTACGGGACAGAAGCCTACGAGCAGTACTTC

j_call: TRBJ1-2
v_call: TRBV5-1
d_call: TRBD1
clone_size: few
cdr3_aa: CASSTGTGSNYGYTF
cdr3_nt: TGCGCCAGCAGCACCGGGACAGGGAGTAACTATGGCTACACCTTC

j_call: TRBJ2-1
v_call: TRBV27
d_call: NA
clone_size: NA
cdr3_aa: CASSGLNEQFF
cdr3_nt: TGTGCCAGCAGTGGCCTCAATGAGCAGTTCTTC

j_call: TRBJ2-5
v_call: TRBV21-1
d_call: NA
clone_size: once
cdr3_aa: CASSCRGAAETQYF
cdr3_nt: TGTGCCAGCAGCTGTCGGGGGGCAGCAGAGACCCAGTACTTC

j_call: TRBJ2-7
v_call: TRBV18
d_call: TRBD2
clone_size: NA
cdr3_aa: CASSQSGGSYEQYF
cdr3_nt: TGTGCCAGCTCACAATCGGGGGGGTCCTACGAGCAGTACTTC

j_call: TRBJ2-7
v_call: TRBV12-3/TRBV12-4
d_call: NA
clone_size: NA
cdr3_aa: CASTPGASYEQYF
cdr3_nt: TGTGCCAGCACCCCAGGGGCCTCCTACGAGCAGTACTTC

j_call: TRBJ2-2
v_call: TRBV6-5
d_call: NA
clone_size: few
cdr3_aa: CASSPRGTGELFF
cdr3_nt: TGTGCCAGCAGTCCTAGGGGGACCGGGGAGCTGTTTTTT

j_call: TRBJ2-5
v_call: TRBV30
d_call: NA
clone_size: once
cdr3_aa: CAWSVQGGLGETQYF
cdr3_nt: TGTGCCTGGAGTGTACAAGGGGGGCTGGGAGAGACCCAGTACTTC

j_call: TRBJ2-3
v_call: TRBV5-1
d_call: NA
clone_size: once
cdr3_aa: CASNSNRASTDTQYF
cdr3_nt: TGCGCCAGCAATTCGAACCGGGCTAGCACAGATACGCAGTATTTT

j_call: TRBJ2-1
v_call: TRBV5-6
d_call: TRBD2
clone_size: NA
cdr3_aa: CASSLPLRGSGHYNEQFF
cdr3_nt: TGTGCCAGCAGCTTGCCCCTCCGGGGTAGCGGGCATTACAATGAGCAGTTCTTC

j_call: TRBJ1-3
v_call: TRBV10-3
d_call: NA
clone_size: NA
cdr3_aa: CAMNDANSGNTIYF
cdr3_nt: TGTGCCATGAATGACGCCAACTCTGGAAACACCATATATTTT

j_call: TRBJ2-7
v_call: TRBV9
d_call: NA
clone_size: NA
cdr3_aa: CASSVEGSGEQYF
cdr3_nt: TGTGCCAGCAGCGTAGAAGGGTCGGGCGAGCAGTACTTC

j_call: TRBJ2-7
v_call: TRBV5-1
d_call: NA
clone_size: NA
cdr3_aa: CASSLVPGSYEQYF
cdr3_nt: TGCGCCAGCAGCTTGGTTCCAGGATCCTACGAGCAGTACTTC

j_call: TRBJ1-5
v_call: TRBV2
d_call: TRBD1
clone_size: NA
cdr3_aa: CASSEGTGVKNQPQHF
cdr3_nt: TGTGCCAGCAGTGAGGGGACAGGGGTGAAAAATCAGCCCCAGCATTTT

j_call: TRBJ2-3
v_call: TRBV6-2/TRBV6-3
d_call: NA
clone_size: NA
cdr3_aa: CASSYSRTSNGDTQYF
cdr3_nt: TGTGCCAGCAGTTACTCGCGGACTTCGAACGGAGATACGCAGTATTTT

j_call: TRBJ2-1
v_call: TRBV21-1
d_call: NA
clone_size: NA
cdr3_aa: CASSWCRSGGRNEQFF
cdr3_nt: TGTGCCAGCAGTTGGTGTAGATCTGGAGGTAGGAATGAGCAGTTCTTC

j_call: TRBJ2-3
v_call: TRBV4-1
d_call: NA
clone_size: NA
cdr3_aa: CASSQVQATDTQYF
cdr3_nt: TGCGCCAGCAGCCAAGTACAGGCCACAGATACGCAGTATTTT

j_call: TRBJ2-5
v_call: TRBV5-4
d_call: NA
clone_size: NA
cdr3_aa: CASSTGREETQYF
cdr3_nt: TGTGCCAGCAGTACAGGGCGGGAAGAGACCCAGTACTTC

j_call: TRBJ2-2
v_call: TRBV2
d_call: NA
clone_size: NA
cdr3_aa: CASERLTRGTGELFF
cdr3_nt: TGTGCCAGCGAAAGACTAACCCGGGGAACCGGGGAGCTGTTTTTT